This T cell receptor beta chain appears in the sequencing data of a study of T cells after yellow fever vaccination (dated by TCRdb to about 2019). Looking at the study overall: Libraries from fractions with low cell numbers were prepared with the SMART-Seq v4 Ultra Low Input RNA kit. To follow T-cell clones before and after primary and booster YFV17D yellow fever vaccination, bulk TCR alpha and beta repertoires were sequenced over time. Two healthy male donors made up the cohort, one aged 18 to 30 years and the other aged 30 to 40 years. Blood was collected at multiple timepoints before and after primary and secondary immunization, and bulk PBMC replicates and cell subsets were isolated.

Study-level results and caveats: Most clones expanded after primary vaccination (96% of CD4 and around 88% of CD8) were re-detected after the booster, suggesting that broad memory maintenance occurred. A small fraction of clonotypes appeared in both the CD4 and CD8 compartments, likely as a result of convergent recombination. The secondary T-cell response was found to be weaker but faster than the primary response, with a peak reached on day 5 rather than on day 15. The study included only a couple of donors, which limits how far the findings can be generalized. FACS-sorted repertoires could contain abundant contaminating clonotypes from the bulk population, so computational filtering was required.

Concerning this clonotype: Its binding antigen is unknown. Nothing much larger sits one base from this clone, and base qualities are not available.

The CDR3 sequence holds 16 residues, the cysteine and phenylalanine included. Only the CDR3 part of the read is kept: 48 bases, read in frame from the first base. CDR1 and CDR2 were assigned from the germline V gene as MNHGY and SVAAGI. V and J lose 8 bases and 7 bases, and a span of 21 bases separates them. Synthesis of TCR cDNA relied on 5'RACE template switching, a step that introduced a universal primer site along with unique molecular identifiers. Priming of cDNA synthesis was performed from both the TCR alpha and TCR beta constant segments. Library amplification involved two PCR steps, and the second step added sample barcodes and sequencing adapters. Sequencing of libraries was done on Illumina HiSeq 2500 (2x100 bp) or NovaSeq (2x150 bp). Turning to the authors' computational methods: Reads were demultiplexed and collapsed into UMI consensus sequences with MIGEC, and V(D)J alignment was performed with MiXCR. Vaccine-responding clonotypes were defined with edgeR using replicate PBMC samples, requiring FDR below 0.01 and a log2 fold change above 5 up to day 15. Each bulk clonotype received a CD4 or CD8 identity based on whether the sequenced CD4 or CD8 repertoire contained that clonotype at higher abundance. Starting from the raw public reads, TCRdb applied fastp trimming at Q25, assembled clones with MiXCR and retained in-frame beta chains. CDR3 protein sequences are deduplicated, and each keeps its most common genes and DNA. TCRdb, not the original authors, processed these V and J calls. The table for this sample lists hundreds of thousands of distinct CDR3 sequences; under 14% of them were counted only once. The ten largest clones add up to roughly 18% of the sample.

This sample's treatment or condition label indicates: live attenuated yellow fever vaccine strain. At every blood-draw timepoint, two biological replicates of bulk PBMCs were collected. A standard Ficoll-Paque protocol was used to isolate PBMCs from peripheral blood. TriZol was used to extract RNA from bulk PBMCs, from CD4 and CD8 fractions, and from dextramer-positive and dextramer-negative fractions. The input for sequencing was PBMCs, taken on the day of the first yellow fever vaccination. The clonotype originates from a man aged 18 to 35 who received the YFV17D yellow fever vaccine. Recombination joined TRBV6-9 with TRBJ1-6; confidence is insufficient to name the D gene. The DNA sequence follows: TGTGCCAGCGATAACCCTCAGGAGGTGGAAAATTCACCCCTCCACTTT. Translated, this is CASDNPQEVENSPLHF.